This is a list of T cell receptor beta chains from one sample in a study of blood T cells in healthy people across ages. TCRdb analysed the 5' RACE reads with MiXCR anew, one entry per CDR3 protein. The table includes 910,000 or so distinct CDR3 sequences, roughly half detected once. The sequenced sample was blood. These receptors were obtained from a woman aged 55-69 years in good health. The CDR3 runs from the conserved cysteine through the conserved F or W. The order of the fields is V gene, D gene, clone size, J gene, CDR3 DNA, CDR3 protein. The D gene is left open where the match is weak. Rows give clone size only sometimes, using once, few, many, or a class for an expanded clone.

>TRBV2|.|few|TRBJ1-5
TGTGCCAGCAACCCCGACTCGGGGGCCAATCAGCCCCAGCATTTT
CASNPDSGANQPQHF
>TRBV27|.|.|TRBJ1-6
TGTGCCAGCAGTCGATGGCTAGACGGGCTTAACTACAATTCACCCCTCCACTTT
CASSRWLDGLNYNSPLHF
>TRBV13|.|.|TRBJ2-4
TGTGCCAGCAGCGCCCGGTCTGTCATAACCAAAAACATTCAGTACTTC
CASSARSVITKNIQYF
>TRBV29-1|.|few|TRBJ2-5
TGCAGCGTTAGCCCCGGCGGGCAAGAGACCCAGTACTTC
CSVSPGGQETQYF
>TRBV12-3/TRBV12-4|.|once|TRBJ1-1
TGTGCCAGCAGTTTCCTCGGGACATCGGACACTGAAGCTTTCTTT
CASSFLGTSDTEAFF
>TRBV7-2|.|.|TRBJ2-3
TGTGCCAGCAGCTTAAGGGGAGACCGCGTCTCCGGGGATACACAGTATTTT
CASSLRGDRVSGDTQYF
>TRBV5-6|.|.|TRBJ2-1
TGTGCCAGCAGCTTGCCGGACCACAAGGACAATGAGCAGTTCTTC
CASSLPDHKDNEQFF
>TRBV12-3/TRBV12-4|.|few|TRBJ2-1
TGTGCCAGCAGTCCGCCCGTCAATGAGCAGTTCTTC
CASSPPVNEQFF
>TRBV6-4|.|once|TRBJ1-2
TGTGCCAGCAGTGACGCCCCCACCTTC
CASSDAPTF
>TRBV3-1|.|.|TRBJ2-3
TGTGCCAGCAGCCAAGATCCCCCCCGGACCACAGATACGCAGTATTTT
CASSQDPPRTTDTQYF
>TRBV14|TRBD1|.|TRBJ2-7
TGTGCCAGCAGCCAAGGGACAGGGGGCTTTGGCGAGCAGTACTTC
CASSQGTGGFGEQYF
>TRBV27|TRBD1|.|TRBJ1-2
TGTGCCAGCAGTTTATCGATCAGGGGGCAGGGCTACACCTTC
CASSLSIRGQGYTF
>TRBV3-1|.|.|TRBJ2-7
TGTGCCAGCAGCCAAGCTTCGGCGGGCGGGTATTACGAGCAGTACTTC
CASSQASAGGYYEQYF
>TRBV11-2|.|.|TRBJ2-5
TGTGCCAGCAGCTTAGCTGTCCTGGGGACCCAGTACTTC
CASSLAVLGTQYF
>TRBV5-1|TRBD1|.|TRBJ2-3
TGCGCCAGCAGCAACGGACAGGGATCAGATACGCAGTATTTT
CASSNGQGSDTQYF
>TRBV11-2|TRBD2|.|TRBJ2-7
TGTGCCAGCAGCTTAGGGGCGGGAGGTATTCTACGCAAGCAGTACTTC
CASSLGAGGILRKQYF
>TRBV27|TRBD2|.|TRBJ2-7
TGTGCCAGCAGTTGGGCTAGCGGCGAGCAGTACTTC
CASSWASGEQYF
>TRBV12-3/TRBV12-4|TRBD2|.|TRBJ2-1
TGTGCCAGCACCGCGGCGAGCGGGATCTACAATGAGCAGTTCTTC
CASTAASGIYNEQFF
>TRBV2|.|.|TRBJ2-7
TGTGCCAGCAGTGTCAGTTACTACGAGCAGTACTTC
CASSVSYYEQYF
>TRBV2|.|.|TRBJ2-7
TGTGCCAGCAGTCGCAACGGCTACGAGCAGTACTTC
CASSRNGYEQYF
>TRBV4-1|TRBD1|.|TRBJ2-3
TGCGCCAGCAGCCAGCAGGGGGCGGGCACAGATACGCAGTATTTT
CASSQQGAGTDTQYF
>TRBV5-5|.|few|TRBJ2-5
TGTGCCAGCACCCTACAGCAAGAGACCCAGTACTTC
CASTLQQETQYF
>TRBV10-3|TRBD2|.|TRBJ2-1
TGTGCCATCAGTGGGGGACTAGGTTTGTACAATGAGCAGTTCTTC
CAISGGLGLYNEQFF
>TRBV5-5|.|.|TRBJ2-5
TGTGCCAGCAGCTTCGGCAGTGGGGGAAATACACGAGAGACCCAGTACTTC
CASSFGSGGNTRETQYF
>TRBV12-3/TRBV12-4|.|.|TRBJ1-6
TGTGCCAGCAGTACTTGGGGTTTGGATAATTCACCCCTCCACTTT
CASSTWGLDNSPLHF
>TRBV4-2|.|few|TRBJ2-3
TGTGCCAGCAGCCCCCGACTATTAACACACTCAGATACGCAGTATTTT
CASSPRLLTHSDTQYF
>TRBV18|.|few|TRBJ2-7
TGTGCCAGCTCACGCTCCCCCCCGCAGGGCGACGAGCAGTACTTC
CASSRSPPQGDEQYF
>TRBV5-1|.|few|TRBJ2-7
TGCGCCAGCAGCTTGGCCCCCCCGGACATTTGGTCCTACGAGCAGTACTTC
CASSLAPPDIWSYEQYF
>TRBV7-2|.|few|TRBJ2-3
TGTGCCAGCAGCCTATACAGCGGTTATATCACAGATACGCAGTATTTT
CASSLYSGYITDTQYF
>TRBV27|TRBD1|.|TRBJ2-7
TGTGCCAGCATCCGAGGACAGGGGGCGGGGGAGCAGTACTTC
CASIRGQGAGEQYF
>TRBV6-2/TRBV6-3|.|few|TRBJ2-7
TGTGCCAGCAGGCGAACAGGGAGCTCCTACGAGCAGTACTTC
CASRRTGSSYEQYF
>TRBV11-1|.|.|TRBJ1-1
TGTGCCAACAGCCCATCCCTATGGGCTGAAGCTTTCTTT
CANSPSLWAEAFF
>TRBV20-1|.|.|TRBJ1-1
TGCAGTGCTAGTGATGGGTTAGGGGTCGTGAACACTGAAGCTTTCTTT
CSASDGLGVVNTEAFF
>TRBV28|.|.|TRBJ2-5
TGTGCCAGCAGTTCCCCCGGACTGGCTATGACCCAGTACTTC
CASSSPGLAMTQYF
>TRBV2|.|few|TRBJ2-3
TGTGCCAGCCGCCCTGGTCAAAACACAGATACGCAGTATTTT
CASRPGQNTDTQYF
>TRBV12-3/TRBV12-4|.|few|TRBJ2-7
TGTGCCAGCAAACGGAGCTCAGGGGTCAACGAGCAGTACTTC
CASKRSSGVNEQYF
>TRBV20-1|.|.|TRBJ2-3
TGCAGTGACCTCAGAGGGATGAGCACAGATACGCAGTATTTT
CSDLRGMSTDTQYF
>TRBV7-9|.|.|TRBJ2-6
TGTGCCAGCAGCTGGGACCACAACGTCCTGACTTTC
CASSWDHNVLTF
>TRBV4-1|.|once|TRBJ2-2
TGCGCCAGCAGCCAACACATCCCTCAGATTCTCGGGGAGCTGTTTTTT
CASSQHIPQILGELFF
>TRBV2|.|.|TRBJ1-5
TGTGCCAGCAGATCTCAGGGGACTCAGCCCCAGCATTTT
CASRSQGTQPQHF
>TRBV7-9|TRBD2|few|TRBJ2-7
TGTGCCAGCAGCTTATGGCTAGCGGGAGGGATCTCCTACGAGCAGTACTTC
CASSLWLAGGISYEQYF
>TRBV4-1|.|.|TRBJ2-3
TGCGCCAGCAGCCAAGTAGGGAGAGAGGGAGATACGCAGTATTTT
CASSQVGREGDTQYF
>TRBV25-1|TRBD1|.|TRBJ1-2
TGTGCCAGCAGTGCCGCACAGGGGTGGGCGCTAAACTATGGCTACACCTTC
CASSAAQGWALNYGYTF
>TRBV7-2|.|.|TRBJ1-4
TGTGCCAGCAGCGTACAGCCGAATGAAAAACTGTTTTTT
CASSVQPNEKLFF
>TRBV2|TRBD2|few|TRBJ2-3
TGTGCCAGCAGTGTGCGGGGGGCAAGTGATACGCAGTATTTT
CASSVRGASDTQYF
>TRBV5-1|.|few|TRBJ2-5
TGCGCCAGCGGTCACCGGGGGGCGAGAGAGACCCAGTACTTC
CASGHRGARETQYF
>TRBV12-3/TRBV12-4|.|.|TRBJ2-7
TGTGCCAGCAGCTTTATTTGGTACGAGCAGTACTTC
CASSFIWYEQYF
>TRBV6-5|TRBD2|.|TRBJ2-2
TGTGCCAGCAGTTACCGTCCGGGGACTAGCGGGACCGGGGAGCTGTTTTTT
CASSYRPGTSGTGELFF
>TRBV3-1|.|few|TRBJ2-5
TGTGCCAGCAGCCCCGGCGTAAGGGGGAGTCAGACCCAGTACTTC
CASSPGVRGSQTQYF
>TRBV12-3/TRBV12-4|TRBD2|few|TRBJ2-3
TGTGCCAGCAGTCGCATCACCTCCCTAGCGGGCACAGATACGCAGTATTTT
CASSRITSLAGTDTQYF
>TRBV27|.|.|TRBJ2-7
TGTGCCAGCAGTTTCTCCTTCCGGAACGGAGCCTACGAGCAGTACTTC
CASSFSFRNGAYEQYF
>TRBV2|.|.|TRBJ2-3
TGTGCCAGCCAGTTCTCGGCAGGCACAGATACGCAGTATTTT
CASQFSAGTDTQYF
>TRBV5-1|.|.|TRBJ1-4
TGCGCCAGCAGCTTAAACGCGAGGACTACAACTAATGAAAAACTGTTTTTT
CASSLNARTTTNEKLFF
>TRBV7-9|.|.|TRBJ2-5
TGTGCCAGCAGCTTAGTTGGCAGGGAGAACGAGACCCAGTACTTC
CASSLVGRENETQYF
>TRBV6-2/TRBV6-3|TRBD1|.|TRBJ1-2
TGTGCCAGCAGTCGCAGGAATACAGGGGGGGGCGGCTACACCTTC
CASSRRNTGGGGYTF
>TRBV5-6|.|.|TRBJ2-7
TGTGCCAGCAGCCTCAACGCGGGATCCTACGAGCAGTACTTC
CASSLNAGSYEQYF